The source of this T cell receptor beta chain is a study of Graves' ophthalmopathy and Graves' hyperthyroidism. Establishment of the diagnosis relied upon clinical symptoms, serum thyroxine, TRAb, thyroid ultrasound and orbital computed tomography. From RNA, the CDR3 regions of TCR beta chains were amplified and sequenced. First-round RT-PCR relied on HTBI primers, and a second-round multiplex PCR came next. TCRdb reprocessed the multiplex PCR reads with MiXCR, giving one entry per CDR3 protein. The sample shows about 1.2 million distinct CDR3 sequences, about two fifths of them seen only once. The sequence was collected from an adult man with Graves' hyperthyroidism. The sample consisted of peripheral blood or thyroid tissue (not recorded which).

The DNA for the CDR3 is TGTGCCACCAGCAGCTTAAGGGGCGGTCTCGATAACTATGGCTACACCTTC. This codes for CATSSLRGGLDNYGYTF. This chain links TRBV15 with TRBJ1-2, with D perhaps matching TRBD1 (5 bases). Trimming shortened V by 3 bases and J by 1 base, and 18 bases separated the two germline ends. CDR1 and CDR2 (germline): LNHNV, YYDKDF (reference sequence). This CDR3 is built from 17 residues. The full variable domain, with the rest looked up from reference TRBV15 and TRBJ1-2, is DAMVIQNPRYQVTQFGKPVTLSCSQTLNHNVMYWYQQKSSQAPKLLFHYYDKDFNNEADTPDNFQSRRPNTSFCFLDIRSPGLGDTAMYLCATSSLRGGLDNYGYTFGSGTRLTVV.